The sequence of this T cell receptor beta chain was determined in a study of blood T cell repertoires in COVID-19. Study details: The United States, Italy and Spain supplied acute and convalescent COVID-19 samples. The cDNA or gDNA used as material had been derived from T cells, B-cell-depleted T cells, or PBMCs.

V was cut by 3 bases and J by 1 base, with 9 bases left in between. Germline V gene lookup returns CDR1 MNHNS and CDR2 SASEGT. CDR3 length equals 14 residues. In the original workflow: Estimation of nucleated cell counts was performed using reference gene primer amplification. Sequencing used immunoSEQ multiplex PCR; TCRdb keeps in-frame clones, though not all of them. V, J and clone size reflect that table, while D and trimming were determined from the DNA. The sample includes tens of thousands of clones, roughly 87% of them seen just once. The sequencing input was peripheral blood. The sequence came from a male donor with acute or convalescent COVID-19. The chain uses TRBV6-1 and TRBJ1-1, with a possible D match to TRBD1 (5 bases). The CDR3 loop reads CASSDGQGNTEAFF. CDR3 sequence (DNA): TGTGCCAGCAGTGACGGTCAGGGGAACACTGAAGCTTTCTTT.